This T cell receptor beta chain was documented in a study of molecular identifiers for immune sequencing clone quantification. This clonotype was recorded at least ten times. Its cognate antigen is unknown. Isolation of naive CD8 T cells was achieved by sorting on a CD8+CD4-CCR7+CD45RA+ phenotype. Generation of bulk TCR libraries relied on previously described methods and listed TCR primers. Using its own MiXCR run on the PCR reads, TCRdb lists one record per CDR3 protein. Among about 640,000 distinct CDR3 sequences listed, around 20% were seen once. Broader study findings: In CMV-specific effectors, clones above 20 copies held over 97% of molecules; naive, under 1%.

The germline CDR1 and CDR2 sequences are LNHDA and SQIVND (reference sequence). With 5 bases removed from V and 7 bases from J, the gap between germline ends came to 12 bases. The CDR3 runs to 13 residues. The receptor was derived from a human donor in good health. Some libraries in this study had Jurkat cell RNA spiked in. The chain links TRBV19 to TRBJ1-5; D gene uncertain. The sample consisted of naive CD8+ T cells from blood, with Jurkat cell RNA spiked in. The subset: FACS-sorted CD8+CD4-CCR7+CD45RA+ naive T cells. Here the CDR3 reads CASSQWGGQPQHF. The CDR3 nucleotides read TGTGCCAGTAGTCAGTGGGGAGGCCAGCCCCAGCATTTT. The variable domain in full, completed from reference TRBV19 and TRBJ1-5, reads DGGITQSPKYLFRKEGQNVTLSCEQNLNHDAMYWYRQDPGQGLRLIYYSQIVNDFQKGDIAEGYSVSREKKESFPLTVTSAQKNPTAFYLCASSQWGGQPQHFGDGTRLSIL.